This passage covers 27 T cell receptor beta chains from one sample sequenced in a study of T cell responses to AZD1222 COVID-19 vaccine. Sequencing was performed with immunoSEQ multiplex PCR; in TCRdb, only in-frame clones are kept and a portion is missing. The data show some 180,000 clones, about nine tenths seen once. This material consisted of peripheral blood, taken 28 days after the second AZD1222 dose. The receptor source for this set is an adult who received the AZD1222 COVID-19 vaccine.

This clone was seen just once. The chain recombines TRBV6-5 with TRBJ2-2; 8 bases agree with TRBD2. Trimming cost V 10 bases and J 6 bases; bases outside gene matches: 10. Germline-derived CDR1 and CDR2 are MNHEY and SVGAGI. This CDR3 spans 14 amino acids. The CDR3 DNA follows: TGTGCCACCAGAAAAACTAGCGGATCCGGGGAGCTGTTTTTT. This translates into CATRKTSGSGELFF.

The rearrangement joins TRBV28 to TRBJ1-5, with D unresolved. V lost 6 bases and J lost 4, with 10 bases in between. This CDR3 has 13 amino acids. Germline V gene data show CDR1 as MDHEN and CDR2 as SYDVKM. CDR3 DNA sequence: TGTGCCAGCAGAACAACCTCGAATCAGCCCCAGCATTTT. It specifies CASRTTSNQPQHF. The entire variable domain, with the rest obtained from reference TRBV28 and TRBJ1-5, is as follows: DVKVTQSSRYLVKRTGEKVFLECVQDMDHENMFWYRQDPGLGLRLIYFSYDVKMKEKGDIPEGYSVSREKKERFSLILESASTNQTSMYLCASRTTSNQPQHFGDGTRLSIL.

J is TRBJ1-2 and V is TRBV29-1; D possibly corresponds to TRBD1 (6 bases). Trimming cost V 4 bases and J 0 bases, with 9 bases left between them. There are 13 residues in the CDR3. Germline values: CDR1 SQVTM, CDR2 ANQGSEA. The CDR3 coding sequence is TGCAGCGTTGCACAGGGTTCTAACTATGGCTACACCTTC. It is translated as CSVAQGSNYGYTF.

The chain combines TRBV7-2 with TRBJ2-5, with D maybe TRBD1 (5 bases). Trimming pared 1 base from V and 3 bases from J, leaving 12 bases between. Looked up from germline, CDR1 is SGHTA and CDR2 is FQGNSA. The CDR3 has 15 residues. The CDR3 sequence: CASSLGGREEETQYF. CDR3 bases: TGTGCCAGCAGCTTAGGGGGCAGGGAAGAAGAGACCCAGTACTTC.

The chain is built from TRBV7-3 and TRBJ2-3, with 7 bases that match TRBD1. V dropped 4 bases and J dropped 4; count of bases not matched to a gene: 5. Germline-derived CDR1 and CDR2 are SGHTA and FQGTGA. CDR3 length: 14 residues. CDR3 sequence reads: CASSSQGSSDTQYF. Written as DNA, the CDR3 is TGTGCCAGCAGCTCACAGGGGAGTTCAGATACGCAGTATTTT.

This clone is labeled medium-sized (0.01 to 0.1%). The CDR3 spells CASRPGVDTQYF. DNA for the CDR3: TGTGCCAGCAGGCCTGGTGTAGATACGCAGTATTTT. The chain links TRBV12-3 or TRBV12-4 to TRBJ2-3; D not certain. V was clipped by 6 bases and J by 5 bases, with 9 bases between them. CDR3 length: 12 amino acids.

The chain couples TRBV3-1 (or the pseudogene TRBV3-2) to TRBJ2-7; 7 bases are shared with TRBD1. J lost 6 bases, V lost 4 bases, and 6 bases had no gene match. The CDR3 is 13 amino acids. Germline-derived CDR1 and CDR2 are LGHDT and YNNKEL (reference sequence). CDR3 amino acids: CASSRRQGCEQYF. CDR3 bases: TGTGCCAGCAGCCGCAGACAGGGATGCGAGCAGTACTTC.

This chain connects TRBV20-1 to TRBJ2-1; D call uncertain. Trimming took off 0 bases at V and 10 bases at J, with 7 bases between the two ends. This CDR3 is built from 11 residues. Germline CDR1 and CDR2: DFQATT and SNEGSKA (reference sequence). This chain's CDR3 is CSARETAEQFF. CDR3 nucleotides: TGCAGTGCTAGAGAGACTGCAGAGCAGTTCTTC.

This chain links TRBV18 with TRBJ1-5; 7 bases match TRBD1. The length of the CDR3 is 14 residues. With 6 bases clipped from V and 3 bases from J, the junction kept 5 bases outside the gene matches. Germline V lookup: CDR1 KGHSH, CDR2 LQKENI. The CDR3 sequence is CASSQDRHNQPQHF. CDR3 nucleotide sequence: TGTGCCAGCTCCCAGGACAGGCACAATCAGCCCCAGCATTTT. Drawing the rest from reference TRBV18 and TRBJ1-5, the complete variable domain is NAGVMQNPRHLVRRRGQEARLRCSPMKGHSHVYWYRQLPEEGLKFMVYLQKENIIDESGMPKERFSAEFPKEGPSILRIQQVVRGDSAAYFCASSQDRHNQPQHFGDGTRLSIL.

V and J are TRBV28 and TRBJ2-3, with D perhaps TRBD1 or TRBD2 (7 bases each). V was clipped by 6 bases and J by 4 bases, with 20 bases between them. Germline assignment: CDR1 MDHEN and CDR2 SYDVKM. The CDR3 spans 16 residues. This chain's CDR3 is CASRVGTAGFADTQYF. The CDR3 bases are TGTGCCAGCAGGGTGGGGACAGCGGGGTTCGCAGATACGCAGTATTTT.

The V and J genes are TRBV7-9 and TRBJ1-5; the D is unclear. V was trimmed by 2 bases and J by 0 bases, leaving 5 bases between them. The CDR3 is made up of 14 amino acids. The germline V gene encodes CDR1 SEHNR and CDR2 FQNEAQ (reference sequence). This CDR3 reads CASSLTDSNQPQHF. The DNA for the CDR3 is TGTGCCAGCAGCTTAACAGATAGCAATCAGCCCCAGCATTTT.

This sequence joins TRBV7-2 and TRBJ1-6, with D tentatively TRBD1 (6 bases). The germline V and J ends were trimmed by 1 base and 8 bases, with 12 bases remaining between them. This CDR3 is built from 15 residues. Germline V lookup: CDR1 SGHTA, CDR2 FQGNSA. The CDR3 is CASSLGGAGHSPLHF. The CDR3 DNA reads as TGTGCCAGCAGCTTAGGGGGGGCAGGTCATTCACCCCTCCACTTT.

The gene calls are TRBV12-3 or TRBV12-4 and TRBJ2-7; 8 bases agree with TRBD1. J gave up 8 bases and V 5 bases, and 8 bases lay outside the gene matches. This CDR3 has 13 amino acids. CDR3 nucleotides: TGTGCCAGCAGTATAAATCGGGACAGGCAGCAGTACTTC. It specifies CASSINRDRQQYF.

In DNA, the CDR3 is TGTGCCAGCAGCTTGGTGGGGTTGGACGGCTACACCTTC. Protein: CASSLVGLDGYTF. The chain uses TRBV5-4 and TRBJ1-2, with D unresolved. Germline-derived CDR1 and CDR2 are SGHNT and YYREEE (reference sequence). This CDR3 comprises 13 residues. Trimming took off 0 bases at V and 8 bases at J, with 11 bases between the two ends.

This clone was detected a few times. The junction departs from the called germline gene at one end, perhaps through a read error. The CDR3 DNA reads TGCAGCGTGGAAGGGGTCCCGGGACTAGCGGGACAAAACACCGGGGAGCTGTTTTTT. It codes for CSVEGVPGLAGQNTGELFF. The gene calls are TRBV29-1 and TRBJ2-2, with 13 nucleotides matching TRBD2. The germline V gene encodes CDR1 SQVTM and CDR2 ANQGSEA. The CDR3 extends over 19 amino acids.

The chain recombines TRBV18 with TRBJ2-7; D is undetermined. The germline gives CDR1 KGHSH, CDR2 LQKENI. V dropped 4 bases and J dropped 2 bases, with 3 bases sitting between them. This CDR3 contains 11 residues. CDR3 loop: CASSRTYEQYF. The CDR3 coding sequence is TGTGCCAGCTCACGAACCTACGAGCAGTACTTC.

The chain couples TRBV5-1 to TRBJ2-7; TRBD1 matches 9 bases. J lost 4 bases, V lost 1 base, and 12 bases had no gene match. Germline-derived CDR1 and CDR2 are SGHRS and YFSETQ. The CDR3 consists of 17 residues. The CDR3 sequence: CASSLTPGTGTTYEQYF. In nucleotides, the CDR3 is TGCGCCAGCAGCTTGACGCCGGGGACAGGGACTACATACGAGCAGTACTTC.

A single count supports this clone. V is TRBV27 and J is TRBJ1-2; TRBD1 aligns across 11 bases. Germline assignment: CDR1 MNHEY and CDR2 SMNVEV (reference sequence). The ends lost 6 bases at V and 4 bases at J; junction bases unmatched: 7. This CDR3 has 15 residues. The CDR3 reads CASSSRTGGSYGYTF. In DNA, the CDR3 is TGTGCCAGCAGCAGCCGGACAGGGGGCAGCTATGGCTACACCTTC.

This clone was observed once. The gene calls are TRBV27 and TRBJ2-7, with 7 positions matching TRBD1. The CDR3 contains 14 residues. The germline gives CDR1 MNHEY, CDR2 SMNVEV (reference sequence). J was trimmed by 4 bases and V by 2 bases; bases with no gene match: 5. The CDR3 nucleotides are TGTGCCAGCAGTTTAATCGGACAGGTGTACGAGCAGTACTTC. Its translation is CASSLIGQVYEQYF.

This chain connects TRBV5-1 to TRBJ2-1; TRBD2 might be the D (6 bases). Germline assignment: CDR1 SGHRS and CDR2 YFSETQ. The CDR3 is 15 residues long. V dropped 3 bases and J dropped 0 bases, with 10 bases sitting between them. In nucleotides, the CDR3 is TGCGCCAGCAGCTCGGACGGGAGCTCCTACAATGAGCAGTTCTTC. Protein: CASSSDGSSYNEQFF.

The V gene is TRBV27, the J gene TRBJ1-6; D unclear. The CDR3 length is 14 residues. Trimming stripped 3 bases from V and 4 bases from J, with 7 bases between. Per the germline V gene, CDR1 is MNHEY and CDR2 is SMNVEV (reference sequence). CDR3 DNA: TGTGCCAGCAGTTTTGGGCAGTATAATTCACCCCTCCACTTT. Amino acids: CASSFGQYNSPLHF.

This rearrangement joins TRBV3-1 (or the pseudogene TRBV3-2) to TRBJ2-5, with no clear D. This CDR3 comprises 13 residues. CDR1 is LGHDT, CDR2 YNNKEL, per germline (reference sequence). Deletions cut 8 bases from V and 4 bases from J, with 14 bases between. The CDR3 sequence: CASGTVGLETQYF. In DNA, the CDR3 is TGTGCCAGCGGAACTGTGGGATTAGAGACCCAGTACTTC.

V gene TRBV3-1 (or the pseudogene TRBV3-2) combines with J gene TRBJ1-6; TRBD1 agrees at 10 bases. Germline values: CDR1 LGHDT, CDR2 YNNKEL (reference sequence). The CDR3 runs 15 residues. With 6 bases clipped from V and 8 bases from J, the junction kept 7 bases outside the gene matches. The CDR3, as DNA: TGTGCCAGCAGTAGACAGGGGGCGCTGGATTCACCCCTCCACTTT. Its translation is CASSRQGALDSPLHF.

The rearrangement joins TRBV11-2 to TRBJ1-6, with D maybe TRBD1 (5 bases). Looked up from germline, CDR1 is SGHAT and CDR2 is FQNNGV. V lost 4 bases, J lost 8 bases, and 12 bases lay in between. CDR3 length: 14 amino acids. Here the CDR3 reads CASSSGQGDSPLHF. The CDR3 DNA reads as TGTGCCAGCAGCTCCGGGCAGGGAGATTCACCCCTCCACTTT.

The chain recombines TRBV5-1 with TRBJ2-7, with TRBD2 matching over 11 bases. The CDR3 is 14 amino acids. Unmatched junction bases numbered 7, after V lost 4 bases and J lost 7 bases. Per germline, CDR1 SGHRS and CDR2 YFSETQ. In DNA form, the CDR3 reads TGCGCCAGCAGCCTCACTAGCGGGGGAGGTGAGCAGTACTTC. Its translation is CASSLTSGGGEQYF.

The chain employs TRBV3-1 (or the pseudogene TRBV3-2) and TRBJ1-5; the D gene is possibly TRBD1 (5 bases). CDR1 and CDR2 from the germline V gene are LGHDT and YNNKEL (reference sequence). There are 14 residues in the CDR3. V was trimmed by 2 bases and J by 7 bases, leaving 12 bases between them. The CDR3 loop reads CASSQSQGGQPQHF. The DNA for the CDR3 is TGTGCCAGCAGCCAAAGTCAGGGAGGACAGCCCCAGCATTTT.

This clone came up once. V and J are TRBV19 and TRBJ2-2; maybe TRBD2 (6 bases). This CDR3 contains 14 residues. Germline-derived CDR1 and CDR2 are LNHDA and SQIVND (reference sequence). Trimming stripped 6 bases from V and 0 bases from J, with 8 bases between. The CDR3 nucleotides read TGTGCCAGTAGGCGGGGCGCGAACACCGGGGAGCTGTTTTTT. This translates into CASRRGANTGELFF.